These T cell receptor beta chains were read from a single sample in a study of molecular identifiers for immune sequencing clone quantification. From the PCR reads, TCRdb called clonotypes with MiXCR, one entry per CDR3 protein. The sample holds some 580,000 distinct CDR3 sequences, 25% seen once. Sequenced sample: naive CD8+ T cells from blood, with Jurkat cell RNA spiked in. These receptors originate from a human donor in good health. Some libraries in this study had Jurkat cell RNA spiked in. Each CDR3 is given with its conserved first and last residue. The order of the fields is CDR3 DNA, CDR3 protein, CDR3 length, D gene, J gene, clone size, V gene. The D gene is left open where the match is weak. Only some rows state a clone size, as once, few, many or a class for expanded clones.

TGTGCCAGCAGCTTTGATGTAGGGCCGAGGGAGACCCAGTACTTC | CASSFDVGPRETQYF | 15 | - | TRBJ2-5 | few | TRBV7-9
TGTGCCAGCAATGAATACAACACTGAAGCTTTCTTT | CASNEYNTEAFF | 12 | - | TRBJ1-1 | - | TRBV2
TGCGCCAGCAGCCACCCCACAGGGTTAAGCTATGGCTACACCTTC | CASSHPTGLSYGYTF | 15 | - | TRBJ1-2 | few | TRBV4-1
TGTGCCTGGAGTCCCGACTACCTAGCCTACAATGAGCAGTTCTTC | CAWSPDYLAYNEQFF | 15 | - | TRBJ2-1 | many | TRBV30
TGTGCCTGGAGTGTACGAGCGGGGGTGAACACCGGGGAGCTGTTTTTT | CAWSVRAGVNTGELFF | 16 | TRBD2 | TRBJ2-2 | few | TRBV30
TGCGCCAGCAGCCCGGAGGGGACTAGCGGCTACGAGCAGTACTTC | CASSPEGTSGYEQYF | 15 | TRBD2 | TRBJ2-7 | many | TRBV5-1
TGCGCCAGCAGCCAAACGGGACAGGGGGGCTCCTACGAGCAGTACTTC | CASSQTGQGGSYEQYF | 16 | TRBD1 | TRBJ2-7 | - | TRBV4-1
TGCAGCGTTGCCAGGGGGCTTGGTTACGAGCAGTACTTC | CSVARGLGYEQYF | 13 | TRBD1 | TRBJ2-7 | many | TRBV29-1
TGTGCCAGCAGTTGCACTAGCGGGGGGTTATCCTACGAGCAGTACTTC | CASSCTSGGLSYEQYF | 16 | TRBD2 | TRBJ2-7 | few | TRBV6-5
TGTGCCAGCAGCCAAGTGGGGGGACTGGACACTGAAGCTTTCTTT | CASSQVGGLDTEAFF | 15 | - | TRBJ1-1 | - | TRBV4-2
TGTGCCAGCAGCCCGGGGGCGTATGACACTGAAGCTTTCTTT | CASSPGAYDTEAFF | 14 | - | TRBJ1-1 | many | TRBV5-6
TGTGCCATCAGTGAGTCGGGCCAGAGTTATGGCTACACCTTC | CAISESGQSYGYTF | 14 | - | TRBJ1-2 | - | TRBV10-3
TGTGCCAGTACCCCAGGGATCTCACCCGGGGAGCTGTTTTTT | CASTPGISPGELFF | 14 | - | TRBJ2-2 | few | TRBV19
TGCAGTGCTAGAGATCCGGGACTAGCGGGAGGTGAGACCCAGTACTTC | CSARDPGLAGGETQYF | 16 | TRBD2 | TRBJ2-5 | - | TRBV20-1
TGCAGCGTTGTGGTTCAAGGGGGGAAACTGTTTTTT | CSVVVQGGKLFF | 12 | - | TRBJ1-4 | many | TRBV29-1
TGTGCCAGCAGTTTGTCCCGGGACAGGGGTACTCCCTGGGATACGCAGTATTTT | CASSLSRDRGTPWDTQYF | 18 | TRBD1 | TRBJ2-3 | - | TRBV27
TGCGCCAGCAGCCACACTAGCGGGGGTATCTACGAGCAGTACTTC | CASSHTSGGIYEQYF | 15 | TRBD2 | TRBJ2-7 | many | TRBV4-1
TGTGCCAGCAGTTACGACGTTCTAATGAACACTGAAGCTTTCTTT | CASSYDVLMNTEAFF | 15 | - | TRBJ1-1 | once | TRBV6-2/TRBV6-3
TGTGCCGGCCACGGTCGAGGTTGGGACGAGCAGTACTTC | CAGHGRGWDEQYF | 13 | - | TRBJ2-7 | - | TRBV28
TGTGCCAGCAGCCCCCCAGACAGCTCCGAGCAGTACTTC | CASSPPDSSEQYF | 13 | - | TRBJ2-7 | - | TRBV9
TGTGCCAGCAGCCAAGAAGGAATTATTGTCGACACTGAAGCTTTCTTT | CASSQEGIIVDTEAFF | 16 | - | TRBJ1-1 | many | TRBV4-2
TGTGCCAGAAGGGATATTAGGGGAGGGCCGGAGGTGACCCAGTACTTC | CARRDIRGGPEVTQYF | 16 | TRBD2 | TRBJ2-5 | - | TRBV2
TGCACCAGCAGCTACGGACAAGGCGTTGAAGCTCTCTTT | CTSSYGQGVEALF | 13 | - | TRBJ1-1 | once | TRBV5-1
TGCGCCAGCAGCCCCCTTGGGGGACCAGAGACCCAGTACTTC | CASSPLGGPETQYF | 14 | - | TRBJ2-5 | - | TRBV5-1
TGTGCCAGCAGCTTGGGAGGGTACGGCGATCAGCCCCAGCATTTT | CASSLGGYGDQPQHF | 15 | - | TRBJ1-5 | few | TRBV5-6
TGTGCCAGTACCCCCTGGCTGGGGACCTACACTGAGCAGTTCTTC | CASTPWLGTYTEQFF | 15 | - | TRBJ2-1 | - | TRBV14
TGTGCCAGCAGTGAAAAATGGACTGAAGCTTTCTTT | CASSEKWTEAFF | 12 | - | TRBJ1-1 | once | TRBV2
TGTGCCAGCAGCGTAGCCGGGGGGCCGGAGAGCTCTGGAAACACCATATATTTT | CASSVAGGPESSGNTIYF | 18 | - | TRBJ1-3 | - | TRBV9
TGTGCCAGCAGTGACCCAGGAACAGTCACTGAAGCTTTCTTT | CASSDPGTVTEAFF | 14 | - | TRBJ1-1 | many | TRBV2
TGTGCCAGCAGGTCGTCAGGGGTATTACCCTACGAGCAGTACTTC | CASRSSGVLPYEQYF | 15 | - | TRBJ2-7 | few | TRBV13
TGTGCCAGCAGCCCGGTCGTGGACGAAGCTTTCTTT | CASSPVVDEAFF | 12 | - | TRBJ1-1 | many | TRBV9